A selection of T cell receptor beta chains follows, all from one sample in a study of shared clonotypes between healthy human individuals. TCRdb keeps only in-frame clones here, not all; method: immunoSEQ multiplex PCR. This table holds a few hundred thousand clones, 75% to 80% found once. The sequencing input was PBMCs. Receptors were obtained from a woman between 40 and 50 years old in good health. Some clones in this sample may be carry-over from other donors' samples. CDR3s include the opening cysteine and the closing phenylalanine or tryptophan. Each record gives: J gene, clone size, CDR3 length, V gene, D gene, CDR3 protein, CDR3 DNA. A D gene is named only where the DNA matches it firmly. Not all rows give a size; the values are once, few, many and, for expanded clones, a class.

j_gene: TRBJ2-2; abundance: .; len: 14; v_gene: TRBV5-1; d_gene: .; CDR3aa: CASSLYSATGELFF; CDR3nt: TGCGCCAGCAGCTTGTATTCAGCCACCGGGGAGCTGTTTTTT
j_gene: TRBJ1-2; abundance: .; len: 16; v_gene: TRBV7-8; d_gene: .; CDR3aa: CASSLETGHSYYGYTF; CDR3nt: TGTGCCAGCAGCTTAGAAACGGGACACTCCTACTATGGCTACACCTTC
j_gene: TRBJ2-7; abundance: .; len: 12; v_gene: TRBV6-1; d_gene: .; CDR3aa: CASSEQAYEQYF; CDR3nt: TGTGCCAGCAGTGAACAGGCCTACGAGCAGTACTTC
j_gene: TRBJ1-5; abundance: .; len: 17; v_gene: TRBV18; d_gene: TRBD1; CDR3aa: CASARGQGFNLGQPQHF; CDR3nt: TGTGCCAGCGCGAGGGGACAGGGGTTTAATCTTGGTCAGCCCCAGCATTTT
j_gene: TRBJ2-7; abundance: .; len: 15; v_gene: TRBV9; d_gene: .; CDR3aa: CASSDGRNPSYEQYF; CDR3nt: TGTGCCAGCAGCGACGGGAGAAACCCGAGTTACGAGCAGTACTTC
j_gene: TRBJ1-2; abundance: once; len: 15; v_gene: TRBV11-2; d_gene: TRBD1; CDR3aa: CASSWGTGANYGYTF; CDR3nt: TGTGCCAGCAGCTGGGGGACAGGGGCTAACTATGGCTACACCTTC
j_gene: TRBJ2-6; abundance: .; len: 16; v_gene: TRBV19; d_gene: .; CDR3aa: CASSSRLGAGANVLTF; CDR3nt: TGTGCCAGTAGTAGCCGGTTAGGGGCTGGGGCCAACGTCCTGACTTTC
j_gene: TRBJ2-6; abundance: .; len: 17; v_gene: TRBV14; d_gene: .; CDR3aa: CASSQVFDHRGANVLTF; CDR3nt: TGTGCCAGCAGCCAAGTCTTCGATCATCGTGGGGCCAACGTCCTGACTTTC
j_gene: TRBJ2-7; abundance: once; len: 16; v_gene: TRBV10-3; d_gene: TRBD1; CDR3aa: CAISEAGTGDEYEQYF; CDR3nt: TGTGCCATCAGTGAGGCGGGGACAGGGGACGAGTACGAGCAGTACTTC
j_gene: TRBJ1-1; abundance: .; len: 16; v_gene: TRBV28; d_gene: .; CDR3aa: CASSGFAGQTNTEAFF; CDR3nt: TGTGCCAGCAGTGGATTCGCGGGGCAAACGAACACTGAAGCTTTCTTT
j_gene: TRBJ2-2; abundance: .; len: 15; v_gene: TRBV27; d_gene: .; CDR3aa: CASCSPRLSTGELFF; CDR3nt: TGTGCCAGCTGCTCTCCAAGGTTGAGCACCGGGGAGCTGTTTTTT
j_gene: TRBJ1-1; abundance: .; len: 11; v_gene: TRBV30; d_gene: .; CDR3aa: CARHGNTEAFF; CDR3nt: TGTGCCCGACACGGTAACACTGAAGCTTTCTTT
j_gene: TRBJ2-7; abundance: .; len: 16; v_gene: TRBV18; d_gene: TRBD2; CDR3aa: CASSPPGGRVSYEQYF; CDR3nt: TGTGCCAGCTCACCACCAGGAGGGAGGGTCTCCTACGAGCAGTACTTC